These 25 T cell receptor beta chains came from one sample sequenced in a study of identical twins. TCRdb processed the 5' RACE reads anew with MiXCR; each CDR3 protein has one entry. The repertoire holds about 1.7 million distinct CDR3 sequences, more than 30% seen once, with about 0.3% in the top ten. What was sequenced was cord blood. Receptor source: a newborn girl in good health.

This clonotype was seen a few times. Germline is not matched at one junction end, which may reflect a read error. V and J are TRBV25-1 and TRBJ2-3, with D unclear. The CDR3 loop spans 13 amino acids. Germline CDR1 and CDR2: MGHDK and SYGVNS. CDR3 nucleotide sequence: TGTGCCAGCGGTGAGATAGGCACAGATACGCAGTATTTT. It is translated as CASGEIGTDTQYF.

This chain connects TRBV6-1 to TRBJ1-1; 9 nucleotides line up with TRBD1. With 5 bases clipped from V and 6 bases from J, the junction kept 4 bases outside the gene matches. Germline CDR1 reads MNHNS; CDR2 reads SASEGT. The CDR3 contains 13 residues. The CDR3 sequence: CASSTGGRAEAFF. The CDR3 bases are TGTGCCAGCAGTACAGGGGGCAGGGCTGAAGCTTTCTTT.

CDR3 in amino acids: CASIGSGEAFF. As DNA, the CDR3 is TGCGCCAGCATTGGGTCAGGTGAAGCTTTCTTT. V usage is TRBV10-2 and J usage is TRBJ1-1, with D uncertain. Trimming pared 7 bases from V and 7 bases from J, leaving 10 bases between. The CDR3 consists of 11 residues. Germline assignment: CDR1 WSHSY and CDR2 SAAADI.

This chain joins TRBV21-1 and TRBJ2-7; no check of the table's D call, TRBD2, against the DNA was made. TRBV21-1 has pseudogene status. This CDR3 has 13 amino acids. The CDR3 here is CASSSIEGYEQYF. The CDR3 coding sequence is TGTGCCAGCAGCTCCATAGAGGGTTACGAGCAGTACTTC.

The J gene is TRBJ1-4, the V gene TRBV6-1, with TRBD1 matching 7 bases. V shed 4 bases and J 7 bases; nucleotides not matched to a gene: 9. There are 15 residues in the CDR3. Per the germline V gene, CDR1 is MNHNS and CDR2 is SASEGT. CDR3 DNA sequence: TGTGCCAGCAGTGGTAGACAGGGTTGGAGTGAAAAACTGTTTTTT. Residues: CASSGRQGWSEKLFF.

This clonotype has a handful of counts. This rearrangement joins TRBV20-1 to TRBJ1-5; 7 bases are a match to TRBD1. Losses at the gene ends were 6 bases for V and 0 bases for J; bases not matched to a gene: 8. Germline CDR1 DFQATT, CDR2 SNEGSKA (reference sequence). The CDR3 length is 15 residues. The CDR3 region is CSARDSSYSNQPQHF. In nucleotides, the CDR3 is TGCAGTGCCCGGGACAGCAGTTATAGCAATCAGCCCCAGCATTTT.

This clonotype was seen repeatedly, ten times or more. This rearrangement joins TRBV24-1 to TRBJ2-1, with D hard to call. The ends were cut back, 2 bases at V and 7 bases at J, with 5 bases in the middle. The CDR3 length is 12 residues. Germline values: CDR1 KGHDR, CDR2 SFDVKD. The CDR3 here is CATSDYTNEQFF. The CDR3 coding sequence is TGTGCCACCAGTGATTACACAAATGAGCAGTTCTTC.

The chain has TRBV30 and TRBJ1-1; D remains ambiguous. This CDR3 contains 13 residues. Germline V gives CDR1 GTSNPN, CDR2 SVGIG (reference sequence). Trimming took off 5 bases at V and 2 bases at J, with 12 bases between the two ends. The chain's CDR3 is CAWQSGFNTEAFF. CDR3 bases: TGTGCCTGGCAATCGGGTTTTAACACTGAAGCTTTCTTT.

V and J are TRBV6-1 and TRBJ2-4, with D possibly matching TRBD1 (6 bases). Judging by the DNA end, TRBJ2-7 fits better; the J call may be wrong. This CDR3 has 14 residues. The germline V gene encodes CDR1 MNHNS and CDR2 SASEGT. The CDR3 loop reads CASSARDTYYEQYF. The CDR3 nucleotides are TGTGCCAGCAGTGCCCGGGACACCTACTACGAGCAGTACTTC.

This chain uses TRBV6-1 with TRBJ2-3; a possible D gene is TRBD1 (5 bases). V dropped 5 bases and J dropped 6 bases, with 18 bases sitting between them. The germline CDR1 and CDR2 sequences are MNHNS and SASEGT. The CDR3 extends over 15 amino acids. CDR3 amino acids: CASSSTQGRADTQYF. The CDR3, as DNA: TGTGCCAGCAGTTCTACCCAGGGTAGGGCCGATACGCAGTATTTT.

This clonotype was seen a handful of times. This CDR3 is CSARPSGGISYEQYF. CDR3 nucleotides: TGCAGTGCTAGACCCAGCGGGGGTATTTCCTACGAGCAGTACTTC. This chain joins TRBV20-1 and TRBJ2-7; 8 nucleotides align to TRBD2. The trim removed 2 bases at V and 1 base at J, leaving 7 bases unmatched. The CDR3 has 15 residues. Germline CDR1 reads DFQATT; CDR2 reads SNEGSKA (reference sequence).

J is TRBJ1-1 and V is TRBV2; D not certain. Germline V CDR1 and CDR2: SNHLY, FYNNEI. The V end was cut by 8 bases, the J end by 0 bases, with 10 bases between. CDR3 size: 13 residues. CDR3 DNA sequence: TGTGCCAGCCAATCACCAATGAACACTGAAGCTTTCTTT. It encodes CASQSPMNTEAFF. Together with reference TRBV2 and TRBJ1-1, the CDR3 gives the full variable domain: EPEVTQTPSHQVTQMGQEVILRCVPISNHLYFYWYRQILGQKVEFLVSFYNNEISEKSEIFDDQFSVERPDGSNFTLKIRSTKLEDSAMYFCASQSPMNTEAFFGQGTRLTVV.

The chain combines TRBV24-1 with TRBJ2-7; the match to TRBD1 covers 8 bases. TRBJ2-5 matches the DNA end more closely, so the J call is doubtful. Germline V CDR1 and CDR2: KGHDR, SFDVKD. This CDR3 comprises 16 residues. CDR3 sequence (DNA): TGTGCCACCAGTGATTTAACCCGGACAGGGCTGGAGACCCAGTACTTC. This sequence encodes CATSDLTRTGLETQYF.

This clonotype was counted ten times or more. The junction does not match germline at one end; this may be a read error. The chain combines TRBV5-1 with TRBJ1-6; D gene ambiguous. Looked up from germline, CDR1 is SGHRS and CDR2 is YFSETQ. This CDR3 spans 13 amino acids. CDR3 sequence (DNA): TGTGCCAGCAGTTTGGTCCGGAATTCACCCCTCCACTTT. It specifies CASSLVRNSPLHF.

The chain employs TRBV4-2 and TRBJ1-1; 9 bases are shared with TRBD1. This CDR3 has 15 residues. V was pared by 1 base and J by 4 bases, with 4 bases of the junction left unmatched. The germline V gene encodes CDR1 LGHNA and CDR2 YNFKEQ. The CDR3 loop reads CASSQGGTGITEAFF. The CDR3 DNA reads as TGTGCCAGCAGCCAAGGGGGGACAGGGATCACTGAAGCTTTCTTT.

This clonotype was seen more than once but under ten times. The chain links TRBV7-9 to TRBJ2-3, with D hard to call. This CDR3 has 15 residues. Looked up from germline, CDR1 is SEHNR and CDR2 is FQNEAQ (reference sequence). The V gene lost 1 base and the J gene lost 1 base, with 9 bases spanning the gap. The CDR3 here is CASSLVGYGTDTQYF. In nucleotides, the CDR3 is TGTGCCAGCAGCTTAGTGGGGTATGGCACAGATACGCAGTATTTT.

This clonotype was picked up a small number of times. The CDR3 here is CASSVAGDRVNEQYF. CDR3 coding DNA: TGTGCCAGCAGCGTAGCGGGGGACAGGGTGAACGAGCAGTACTTC. This chain links TRBV9 with TRBJ2-4, with 9 bases identical to TRBD1. Judging by the DNA end, TRBJ2-7 fits better; the J call may be wrong. The CDR3 has 15 residues. In germline, CDR1 is SGDLS, CDR2 YYNGEE.

This clonotype has only a few counts. This chain links TRBV4-2 with TRBJ2-7; D perhaps matches TRBD2 (6 bases). The CDR3 spans 17 residues. V was cut by 0 bases and J by 0 bases, with 15 bases left in between. Germline-derived CDR1 and CDR2 are LGHNA and YNFKEQ. The CDR3 DNA reads as TGTGCCAGCAGCCAAGATTCGTCGGGAGCTAGCTCCTACGAGCAGTACTTC. Protein: CASSQDSSGASSYEQYF.

J is TRBJ1-5 and V is TRBV5-1, with 9 bases fitting TRBD1. CDR1 SGHRS and CDR2 YFSETQ come from the germline V gene. The CDR3 is 15 amino acids. The V gene end was trimmed by 4 bases and the J gene end by 6 bases; junction bases not matched to a gene: 8. The CDR3, as DNA: TGCGCCAGCAGCCCAGGACAGGGGAATTTTCAGCCCCAGCATTTT. Protein: CASSPGQGNFQPQHF.

Turning to this clonotype: A far larger clone is one nucleotide away, so this likely arose from a read error. The chain recombines TRBV7-8 with TRBJ2-3, with TRBD2 matching 10 bases. V was clipped by 5 bases and J by 5 bases; unmatched bases: 4. The CDR3 length is 14 residues. Per germline, CDR1 SGHVS and CDR2 FQNEAQ. The CDR3 sequence: CASSPGLAVDTQYF. CDR3 sequence (DNA): TGTGCCAGCAGCCCCGGACTAGCGGTAGATACGCAGTATTTT. The full variable domain, rest sourced from reference TRBV7-8 and TRBJ2-3, is GAGVSQSPRYKVAKRGQDVALRCDPISGHVSLFWYQQALGQGPEFLTYFQNEAQLDKSGLPSDRFFAERPEGSVSTLKIQRTQQEDSAVYLCASSPGLAVDTQYFGPGTRLTVL.

The chain recombines TRBV19 with TRBJ1-2, with D perhaps TRBD1 (6 bases). The CDR3 runs to 14 residues. Germline values: CDR1 LNHDA, CDR2 SQIVND (reference sequence). Trimming shortened V by 5 bases and J by 2 bases, and 12 bases separated the two germline ends. The CDR3 loop is CASSRQTGNYGYTF. DNA for the CDR3: TGTGCCAGTAGTCGACAGACAGGCAACTATGGCTACACCTTC.

This chain joins TRBV12-3 or TRBV12-4 and TRBJ2-3; D may be TRBD1 (5 bases). Trimming pared 3 bases from V and 0 bases from J, leaving 10 bases between. The CDR3 loop spans 15 amino acids. The CDR3 sequence: CASSFWQGSTDTQYF. The CDR3 region has the DNA TGTGCCAGCAGTTTCTGGCAGGGAAGCACAGATACGCAGTATTTT.

The V and J genes are TRBV7-9 and TRBJ2-3; D uncertain. This CDR3 is 14 amino acids long. Germline-derived CDR1 and CDR2 are SEHNR and FQNEAQ (reference sequence). V was cut by 5 bases and J by 2 bases, with 11 bases left in between. In DNA, the CDR3 is TGTGCCAGCAGCCACCCTTTTCTCACAGATACGCAGTATTTT. It codes for CASSHPFLTDTQYF.

This clonotype came up a few times. V and J are TRBV20-1 and TRBJ2-1; D is perhaps TRBD1 (5 bases). The CDR3 is made up of 16 amino acids. Trimming took 8 bases from V and 2 from J, leaving 22 bases between them. CDR1 is DFQATT, CDR2 SNEGSKA, per germline (reference sequence). The CDR3 reads CSPRINRQLPYNEQFF. CDR3 bases: TGCAGTCCCCGGATAAATAGACAGCTCCCCTACAATGAGCAGTTCTTC.

The CDR3 DNA sequence: TGTGCCAGCAGTCCGGAGATCGGGCTCGACGAGCAGTACTTC. Amino acid sequence: CASSPEIGLDEQYF. J is TRBJ2-7 and V is TRBV28; D unresolved. Trimming left V 5 bases short and J 5 bases short, with 16 bases between. The length of the CDR3 is 14 residues. CDR1 and CDR2 (germline): MDHEN, SYDVKM.